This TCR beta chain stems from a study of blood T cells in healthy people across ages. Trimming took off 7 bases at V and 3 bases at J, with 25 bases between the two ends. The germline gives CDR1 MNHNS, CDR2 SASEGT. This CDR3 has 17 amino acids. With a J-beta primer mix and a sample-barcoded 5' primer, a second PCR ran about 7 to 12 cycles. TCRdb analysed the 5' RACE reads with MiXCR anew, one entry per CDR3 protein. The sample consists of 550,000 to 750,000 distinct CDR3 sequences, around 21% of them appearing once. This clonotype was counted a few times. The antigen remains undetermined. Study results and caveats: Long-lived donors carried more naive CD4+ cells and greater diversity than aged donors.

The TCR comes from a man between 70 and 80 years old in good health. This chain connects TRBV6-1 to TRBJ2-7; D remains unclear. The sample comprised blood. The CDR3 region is CASTDRVGSRRNYEQYF. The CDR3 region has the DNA TGTGCCAGCACCGACCGGGTGGGGTCTAGACGAAACTACGAGCAGTACTTC.